The clone carrying this T cell receptor beta chain came up once. The trim removed 5 bases at V and 7 bases at J, leaving 9 bases unmatched. Germline values: CDR1 SNHLY, CDR2 FYNNEI. The length of the CDR3 is 14 residues. Each CDR3 protein is one row after TCRdb ran MiXCR on the reads. The sample carries 300,000 to 400,000 distinct CDR3 sequences, around 9.5% recorded once. The data were obtained in a study of T cell repertoires in cytomegalovirus infection. Study information: From public TCR beta signatures came an indication of both CMV infection and matching HLA type.

Sequences were obtained from PBMCs. The chain recombines TRBV2 with TRBJ1-2, with 8 bases that match TRBD1. The TCR originated in a human donor in good health (CMV status not recorded). Some clones in this sample may be carry-over from other donors' samples. The CDR3 coding sequence is TGTGCCAGCAGTTTGACAGGGGATAGGTCTGGCTACACCTTC. This translates into CASSLTGDRSGYTF.